This is a list of T cell receptor beta chains from one sample in a study of blood T cell repertoires in COVID-19. TCRdb's copy holds only in-frame clones and misses some; the assay was immunoSEQ multiplex PCR. The top ten hold approximately 20% of the sample, which has roughly 21,000 clones, more than 85% seen once. The sample was peripheral blood. These receptors were obtained from a man aged 65 to 85 with active COVID-19. CDR3s include the opening cysteine and the closing phenylalanine or tryptophan. D genes are given only for firm matches. Size is omitted from some rows. Given values are once, few, many or a class for expanded clones.

d_call	j_call	clone_size	v_call	cdr3_aa	cdr3_nt
.	TRBJ1-1	.	TRBV6-6	CASSYPTGNTEAFF	TGTGCCAGCAGTTACCCGACAGGTAACACTGAAGCTTTCTTT
TRBD2	TRBJ2-1	once	TRBV5-1	CASSRRTSGSGEQFF	TGCGCCAGCAGCAGACGGACTAGCGGGAGTGGGGAGCAGTTCTTC
.	TRBJ1-6	.	TRBV19	CASRLDRAYNSPLHF	TGTGCCAGTAGGCTTGACAGAGCCTATAATTCACCCCTCCACTTT
TRBD1	TRBJ1-2	.	TRBV27	CASSFRQGAFGYTF	TGTGCCAGCAGTTTCCGACAGGGGGCCTTTGGCTACACCTTC
.	TRBJ2-5	.	TRBV27	CASSPYLGETQYF	TGTGCCAGCAGTCCATACCTCGGAGAGACCCAGTACTTC
.	TRBJ1-2	.	TRBV19	CASSIDPRSQGRYGYTF	TGTGCCAGTAGTATAGATCCACGTTCGCAGGGGCGGTATGGCTACACCTTC
.	TRBJ1-3	.	TRBV5-8	CASSLLYSGNTIYF	TGTGCCAGCAGCTTGCTGTACTCTGGAAACACCATATATTTT
TRBD1	TRBJ2-3	few	TRBV14	CASSHTGAPTDTQYF	TGTGCCAGCAGCCACACAGGGGCCCCCACAGATACGCAGTATTTT
.	TRBJ2-1	.	TRBV11-2	CASSHAGLNSYNEQFF	TGTGCCAGCAGCCACGCCGGGTTAAACTCCTACAATGAGCAGTTCTTC
TRBD1	TRBJ2-2	.	TRBV6-5	CASEGQAYTGELFF	TGTGCCAGCGAGGGACAGGCCTACACCGGGGAGCTGTTTTTT
TRBD2	TRBJ2-1	.	TRBV18	CASSPPGGKSNEQFF	TGTGCCAGCTCACCACCGGGGGGGAAAAGCAATGAGCAGTTCTTC
.	TRBJ2-1	.	TRBV5-5	CASSLGLSSYNEQFF	TGTGCCAGCAGCTTGGGACTGAGCTCCTACAATGAGCAGTTCTTC
.	TRBJ1-1	.	TRBV7-2	CASSFRWANTEAFF	TGTGCCAGCAGCTTTAGGTGGGCGAACACTGAAGCTTTCTTT
TRBD1	TRBJ2-4	.	TRBV29-1	CSTRAGGLKNIQYF	TGCAGCACTCGGGCAGGGGGCCTGAAAAACATTCAGTACTTC
.	TRBJ1-6	.	TRBV7-9	CASSIRGGGNSPLHF	TGTGCCAGCAGTATACGGGGAGGGGGGAATTCACCCCTCCACTTT
TRBD2	TRBJ2-3	.	TRBV3-1/TRBV3-2	CASSQVTSGGTDTQYF	TGTGCCAGCAGCCAAGTAACTAGCGGGGGCACAGATACGCAGTATTTT
.	TRBJ2-1	.	TRBV6-6	CASSTGNEQFF	TGTGCCAGCAGCACGGGGAATGAGCAGTTCTTC
.	TRBJ2-3	.	TRBV5-1	CASSLAGGRPSTDTQYF	TGCGCCAGCAGCTTGGCCGGGGGAAGACCTAGCACAGATACGCAGTATTTT
.	TRBJ2-2	.	TRBV28	CASKAPQNTGELFF	TGTGCCAGCAAAGCGCCCCAGAACACCGGGGAGCTGTTTTTT
.	TRBJ2-5	.	TRBV19	CASSMLTEQETQYF	TGTGCCAGTAGTATGTTAACAGAGCAAGAGACCCAGTACTTC
TRBD1	TRBJ2-1	.	TRBV7-9	CAQLGQGRNEQFF	TGTGCCCAGCTTGGACAGGGCCGCAATGAGCAGTTCTTC
TRBD2	TRBJ2-2	.	TRBV15	CATSRELAGHTGELFF	TGTGCCACCAGCAGAGAGCTAGCGGGGCACACCGGGGAGCTGTTTTTT
.	TRBJ2-7	.	TRBV9	CASSVGPLGNSYEQYF	TGTGCCAGCAGCGTAGGCCCTCTAGGAAACTCCTACGAGCAGTACTTC
TRBD1	TRBJ2-2	.	TRBV11-3	CASSPGQGGTGELFF	TGTGCCAGCAGCCCCGGACAGGGGGGCACCGGGGAGCTGTTTTTT
.	TRBJ1-1	.	TRBV10-1	CASSEGGNTEAFF	TGCGCCAGCAGTGAGGGCGGTAACACTGAAGCTTTCTTT
.	TRBJ1-1	.	TRBV2	CASSPMRNTEAFF	TGTGCCAGCAGCCCTATGAGGAACACTGAAGCTTTCTTT
.	TRBJ2-7	.	TRBV18	CASSSTTGSYEQYF	TGTGCCAGCTCAAGCACGACAGGTTCCTACGAGCAGTACTTC
.	TRBJ2-2	.	TRBV18	CASSLAGPPTGELFF	TGTGCCAGCTCACTGGCGGGACCCCCCACCGGGGAGCTGTTTTTT
.	TRBJ1-2	.	TRBV29-1	CSVGWDTQYGYTF	TGCAGCGTCGGTTGGGACACCCAATATGGCTACACCTTC
TRBD2	TRBJ2-1	.	TRBV24-1	CATSELGTSEPPGDEQFF	TGTGCCACCAGTGAATTAGGAACTAGCGAACCCCCTGGGGATGAGCAGTTCTTC
TRBD2	TRBJ2-6	.	TRBV2	CASSAQAGDPGANVLTF	TGTGCCAGCAGTGCCCAGGCGGGGGACCCTGGGGCCAACGTCCTGACTTTC
TRBD1	TRBJ1-2	.	TRBV9	CASSVVPTGDYGYTF	TGTGCCAGCAGCGTAGTGCCGACAGGGGATTATGGCTACACCTTC
TRBD2	TRBJ2-3	.	TRBV5-6	CASSLERGGLPDTQYF	TGTGCCAGCAGCTTGGAGCGGGGGGGCCTGCCAGATACGCAGTATTTT
.	TRBJ2-7	once	TRBV10-3	CAIRPRQDTYEQYF	TGTGCCATCAGGCCCAGACAGGACACCTACGAGCAGTACTTC
TRBD1	TRBJ1-2	.	TRBV7-2	CASSRGQRIGGYTF	TGTGCCAGCAGCCGGGGACAGAGGATAGGCGGCTACACCTTC
.	TRBJ1-5	.	TRBV6-5	CASRGNRINQPQHF	TGTGCCAGCCGGGGGAACAGAATTAATCAGCCCCAGCATTTT
.	TRBJ2-1	.	TRBV7-9	CASSFRVRTYNEQFF	TGTGCCAGCAGCTTCAGGGTCAGGACCTACAATGAGCAGTTCTTC
TRBD1	TRBJ1-1	.	TRBV10-3	CATLKEQGSEAFF	TGTGCCACCTTGAAGGAACAGGGGTCGGAAGCTTTCTTT
TRBD1	TRBJ2-7	.	TRBV27	CASRHGTASHYEQYF	TGTGCCAGCAGGCACGGGACAGCGTCTCATTACGAGCAGTACTTC
TRBD1	TRBJ1-1	.	TRBV6-1	CASSERGQGYLEAFF	TGTGCCAGCAGTGAAAGGGGACAGGGGTATCTTGAAGCTTTCTTT
.	TRBJ2-1	once	TRBV28	CASAGLAYSSTGLLGLEQFF	TGTGCCAGCGCAGGCCTGGCCTACTCCTCCACTGGGTTGTTGGGGCTCGAGCAGTTCTTC
.	TRBJ2-3	.	TRBV6-1	CASSESFLDTQYF	TGTGCCAGCAGTGAATCCTTCCTGGATACGCAGTATTTT
.	TRBJ1-1	.	TRBV19	CASIRTGQRAEAFF	TGTGCCAGTATTAGAACAGGGCAACGGGCTGAAGCTTTCTTT
.	TRBJ1-5	.	TRBV7-6	CASSLGAYSLTSNQPQHF	TGTGCCAGCAGCTTAGGGGCCTATTCCCTTACTAGCAATCAGCCCCAGCATTTT
.	TRBJ2-5	.	TRBV12-3/TRBV12-4	CASKTGPGETQYF	TGTGCCAGCAAGACAGGCCCCGGGGAGACCCAGTACTTC
.	TRBJ1-1	.	TRBV30	CAWSVGGGNTEAFF	TGTGCCTGGAGTGTTGGGGGGGGGAACACTGAAGCTTTCTTT
.	TRBJ2-2	.	TRBV5-1	CASSLDGTNTGELFF	TGCGCCAGCAGCTTAGACGGGACGAACACCGGGGAGCTGTTTTTT
.	TRBJ1-2	.	TRBV30	CAWAYGGYGYTF	TGTGCCTGGGCGTACGGGGGGTATGGCTACACCTTC
TRBD1	TRBJ2-7	.	TRBV9	CASSVLGHSGGEQYF	TGTGCCAGCAGCGTACTGGGACACTCAGGGGGCGAGCAGTACTTC
.	TRBJ2-1	.	TRBV7-2	CASRPYSLSGYNEQFF	TGTGCCAGCAGACCCTATTCGTTGTCGGGCTACAATGAGCAGTTCTTC
TRBD1	TRBJ2-1	.	TRBV19	CASRPPGQGSYNEQFF	TGTGCCAGTAGACCACCGGGACAGGGATCCTACAATGAGCAGTTCTTC
.	TRBJ2-1	.	TRBV4-1	CASSPKDRPAYNEQFF	TGCGCCAGCAGCCCTAAGGACAGACCAGCCTACAATGAGCAGTTCTTC
.	TRBJ2-7	.	TRBV11-1	CASIKQGGAPSYEQYF	TGTGCCAGCATAAAGCAGGGGGGCGCACCCTCCTACGAGCAGTACTTC
TRBD1	TRBJ2-1	.	TRBV29-1	CSVRAPNRGQFF	TGCAGCGTGAGGGCCCCTAACAGGGGACAGTTCTTC
.	TRBJ2-5	.	TRBV7-2	CASSLDQGGQETQYF	TGTGCCAGCAGCTTGGATCAGGGTGGGCAAGAGACCCAGTACTTC